This T cell receptor beta chain was obtained from a study of shared clonotypes between healthy human individuals (TCRdb year 2020). Notes on the research overall: The cohort included three men and a couple of women between 18 and 49 years of age. Different laboratories and diverse techniques were used to prepare libraries and sequence TCR repertoires, to increase sequencing depth and limit assay-specific biases. To estimate repertoire size and how much clonotypes are shared between individuals, the study performed deep sequencing of blood TCR repertoires from a few healthy adults. For each donor, three plates each were used for CD4 naive and CD4 memory, two plates were used for CD8 naive, and one plate was used for CD8 memory. Each donor's leukapheresis produced roughly between about 0.9 and 9.5 billion PBMCs.

Here is what the overall study found, with its caveats: Incomplete sequencing was indicated by rarefaction of sorted-subset datasets, despite the large sequencing depth. Sampling was restricted to blood, and TCR repertoires in tissues likely differ from the TCR repertoires found in blood. Because the study included a small number of donors, the genetic and exposure-history diversity represented was limited. Naive subsets generally had larger estimated clonotype richness than memory subsets. Based on pairwise subsampling, the degree of clonotype sharing among donors was expected to be affected by sequencing depth. Compared with non-shared clonotypes, clonotypes shared by all four sorted-subset donors had higher generation probabilities. Across a few donors, around 5% of naive CD4, roughly 3.5% of naive CD8, roughly 2.2% of memory CD4, and about 0.44% of memory CD8 clonotypes were shared.

The donors were healthy, HIV-negative adults who had no recently reported acute infections or vaccinations. Every donor was a Caucasian adult living in Nashville, Tennessee, USA. Magnetic negative selection was used to enrich CD4+ T cells, after which naive cells were positively selected on CD45RA and the negative fraction became the memory subset. Blood was obtained by leukapheresis, after which PBMCs were separated by Ficoll-Histopaque density gradient centrifugation and cryopreserved in liquid nitrogen vapor phase. Analytical flow cytometry was used to check the purity and quantity of every magnetically sorted T cell population. Genomic DNA was isolated from every sorted fraction and measured by UV absorbance on a Nanodrop 2000c. Using the deep immunoSEQ assay, multiplex PCR amplified TCR CDR3 regions from genomic DNA. Extracted genomic DNA from each cell subset was distributed evenly across all wells of several immunoSEQ 96-well plates, and each plate was treated as a replicate. For sorted subsets, about 200 ng genomic DNA, equal to some 30,000 T cell genomes, was loaded into each replicate PCR. The purified libraries were quantified using a Qubit 3.0 fluorometer, sized with a Bioanalyzer 2100, and then quantified again using the KAPA Library Quantification kit. A separate single-read 150-cycle Illumina NextSeq 550 flow cell was used to sequence each immunoSEQ 96-well plate. The study's own analysis went as follows. Because the immunoSEQ output held only junctional sequences and lacked quality scores, the filtering could not match the filtering applied to full-length reads. To assign V/J genes and CDR3, sequences were annotated using PyIR, a Python wrapper for IgBLAST v1.9, with IMGT germline references. Reads were filtered out if the reads had weak V/J assignments (E-value above 1e-6), no CDR3, stop codons, out-of-frame junctions, or ambiguous translated residues. A V3J clonotype was defined by an identical inferred V gene, J gene, and CDR3 amino acid sequence. To compute the percentage overlap between repertoires, the number of shared unique clonotypes was divided by the size of the smaller repertoire. Richness of each repertoire was evaluated using RTK rarefaction, the Chao1 estimator, and Recon v2.1 estimates of unobserved clonotypes. Generation probabilities for all TCRbeta clonotypes obtained by the gDNA method from several donors were computed using OLGA. TCRdb obtained this table from immuneACCESS and retained in-frame rearrangements with V and J assigned. These tables miss some clones; where compared with another copy, unresolved V genes account for less than half of the shortfall, and the remainder is unexplained. V and J calls and clone size follow that table, whereas D and trimming were derived from the DNA. The sample contains around 2,000,000 clones, 85% to 95% of them found a single time. 0.1% to 0.15% of the sample goes to the ten largest clones.

As regards this clone: Which antigen it targets is not known. No base quality information exists; no much larger clone differs at one position. Other DNA sequences in this sample translate to the same CDR3.

The TCR sequence derives from a man aged 18 to 29 in good health. The sequencing sample was made of naive CD4+ T cells sorted from blood. The sample's cell subset or site label is to be understood as: CD45RA+ positively selected.

The base sequence is TGCGCCAGCAGCTTGGCCGTCAATCAGCCCCAGCATTTT. Its amino acids are CASSLAVNQPQHF. The V and J genes are TRBV5-1 and TRBJ1-5, with the D gene uncertain. From a lookup of the germline V gene, CDR1 and CDR2 are SGHRS and YFSETQ. The CDR3 starts with the cysteine, ends with the phenylalanine, and has 13 residues. Kept here is only the CDR3 DNA, which spans 39 bases and is read in frame from base 1. Trimming removed 0 bases from V and 3 bases from J, leaving 4 bases between the germline ends.